These 32 T cell receptor beta chains share one sample of origin, sequenced in a study of OX40 agonist ivuxolimab in advanced cancers. The protocol was immunoSEQ multiplex PCR, while the TCRdb copy is restricted to in-frame clones and leaves out a portion. The data contain about 93,000 clones, 91% of them singletons. This material consisted of CD4+ or CD8+ T cells sorted from blood, taken in a trial of the OX40 agonist ivuxolimab. The source of these receptors is an adult with an advanced solid tumor such as melanoma, head and neck, liver or kidney cancer.

The rearrangement links TRBV5-1 to TRBJ1-1; D is perhaps TRBD1 (5 bases). This CDR3 is built from 15 residues. The germline V gene encodes CDR1 SGHRS and CDR2 YFSETQ. V lost 0 bases and J lost 5, with 14 bases in between. As DNA, the CDR3 is TGCGCCAGCAGCTTGGATCCGGTGGGGCGTACTGAAGCTTTCTTT. Amino acid sequence: CASSLDPVGRTEAFF.

This clone was seen just once. Its ends do not fully match the called genes, so a read error is possible. The CDR3 region is CASSSLAGGNEQFF. Written as DNA, the CDR3 is TGTGCTAGCAGCTCACTAGCGGGAGGCAATGAGCAGTTCTTC. The V call is TRBV7-7, the J call TRBJ2-1; TRBD2 aligns across 12 bases. Germline V gene sequence: CDR1 SSHAT, CDR2 FNYEAQ (reference sequence). The CDR3 covers 14 residues.

J is TRBJ1-1 and V is TRBV11-1; 7 bases fit TRBD1. V lost 1 base, J lost 12 bases, and 14 bases stayed unmatched. The V gene's germline CDR1 is SGHAT and CDR2 FQDESV (reference sequence). This CDR3 has 15 amino acids. The CDR3, as DNA: TGTGCCAGCAGCTTAGGGGGGACAGCCGCCGGTAGTCCTTTCTTT. Translation gives CASSLGGTAAGSPFF. Full variable domain (missing parts from reference TRBV11-1 and TRBJ1-1): EAEVAQSPRYKITEKSQAVAFWCDPISGHATLYWYRQILGQGPELLVQFQDESVVDDSQLPKDRFSAERLKGVDSTLKIQPAELGDSAMYLCASSLGGTAAGSPFFGQGTRLTVV.

The chain carries TRBV21-1 and TRBJ1-5. TRBV21-1 is labeled a pseudogene. This CDR3 is built from 18 residues. CDR3 nucleotide sequence: TGTGCCAGCAGCAAAACTCGCCTAGGCATTTTGGGCAATCAGCCCCAGCATTTT. Its translation: CASSKTRLGILGNQPQHF.

The chain recombines TRBV7-2 with TRBJ2-2; the match to TRBD2 covers 14 bases. CDR3 length: 18 amino acids. V lost 1 base, J lost 6 bases, and 7 bases stayed unmatched. Germline V gene sequence: CDR1 SGHTA, CDR2 FQGNSA. DNA of the CDR3: TGTGCCAGCAGCTTAGTAGGTGGACTAGCGGGAGGCTCCGGGGAGCTGTTTTTT. This sequence encodes CASSLVGGLAGGSGELFF. Complete variable domain (other parts from reference TRBV7-2 and TRBJ2-2): GAGVSQSPSNKVTEKGKDVELRCDPISGHTALYWYRQSLGQGLEFLIYFQGNSAPDKSGLPSDRFSAERTGGSVSTLTIQRTQQEDSAVYLCASSLVGGLAGGSGELFFGEGSRLTVL.

The J gene is TRBJ1-1, the V gene TRBV2; D remains ambiguous. Germline assignment: CDR1 SNHLY and CDR2 FYNNEI. V shed 4 bases and J shed 1 base, with 7 bases lying between them. The CDR3 contains 13 residues. The chain's CDR3 is CASSGGENTEAFF. In DNA form, the CDR3 reads TGTGCCAGCAGTGGCGGCGAGAACACTGAAGCTTTCTTT.

The V call is TRBV10-3, the J call TRBJ1-3; 12 nucleotides line up with TRBD1. J gave up 1 base and V 10 bases, and 14 bases lay outside the gene matches. The germline CDR1 and CDR2 sequences are ENHRY and SYGVKD. CDR3 length: 18 amino acids. In DNA, the CDR3 is TGTGCCACCGAACCGGGACAGGGGGCGAGAAGGTCTGGAAACACCATATATTTT. Its protein is CATEPGQGARRSGNTIYF.

This sequence joins TRBV7-3 and TRBJ2-2, with D tentatively TRBD2 (5 bases). Germline-derived CDR1 and CDR2 are SGHTA and FQGTGA. The V and J ends lost 1 base and 7 bases respectively, with 10 bases between them. CDR3 length equals 14 residues. The CDR3 DNA reads TGTGCCAGCAGCTTAAACGCGGGCGGCGGGGAGCTGTTTTTT. The encoded protein is CASSLNAGGGELFF.

This chain joins TRBV5-1 and TRBJ2-3; 7 nucleotides agree with TRBD2. With V trimmed by 1 base and J by 0 bases, 11 bases remained unmatched. The CDR3 extends over 18 amino acids. CDR1 SGHRS and CDR2 YFSETQ come from the germline V gene. For the CDR3, the DNA is TGCGCCAGCAGCTTGACGTGGCTAGCGGTGACTAGCACAGATACGCAGTATTTT. It is translated as CASSLTWLAVTSTDTQYF.

The V gene is TRBV7-2, the J gene TRBJ1-5, with 12 nucleotides matching TRBD1. The germline CDR1 and CDR2 sequences are SGHTA and FQGNSA. The CDR3 spans 15 residues. V was pared by 4 bases and J by 8 bases, with 6 bases of the junction left unmatched. CDR3 sequence reads: CASSSGTGGAEPQHF. In nucleotides, the CDR3 is TGTGCCAGCAGCTCCGGGACAGGGGGCGCCGAGCCCCAGCATTTT.

The CDR3 nucleotides are TGTGCCAGCAGTTCTTGGACCCAAGCCACCCGGGCTTTCTTT. This gives the protein CASSSWTQATRAFF. This chain links TRBV27 with TRBJ1-1; D remains unclear. The V gene lost 4 bases and the J gene lost 11 bases, with 20 bases spanning the gap. The CDR3 runs 14 residues. The germline CDR1 and CDR2 sequences are MNHEY and SMNVEV (reference sequence).

The chain has TRBV7-3 and TRBJ2-4; TRBD1 agrees at 9 bases. The germline V gene encodes CDR1 SGHTA and CDR2 FQGTGA. This CDR3 has 14 amino acids. Unmatched junction bases numbered 7, after V lost 5 bases and J lost 8 bases. The CDR3 sequence: CASSAGQGGDIQYF. CDR3 DNA sequence: TGTGCCAGCAGCGCGGGACAGGGTGGGGACATTCAGTACTTC.

This clone came up a few times. Germline and junction disagree at one end, which may indicate a read error. The rearrangement uses TRBV30 and TRBJ2-1; no clear D. The CDR3 sequence is 12 residues long. Germline lookup yields CDR1 GTSNPN and CDR2 SVGIG (reference sequence). CDR3 in amino acids: CAWSDNLGSWIF. CDR3 DNA: TGTGCCTGGAGTGACAATCTAGGGTCCTGGATCTTC. Variable domain in full (rest from reference TRBV30 and TRBJ2-1): SQTIHQWPATLVQPVGSPLSLECTVEGTSNPNLYWYRQAAGRGLQLLFYSVGIGQISSEVPQNLSASRPQDRQFILSSKKLLLSDSGFYLCAWSDNLGSWIFGPGTRLTVL.

This chain joins TRBV19 and TRBJ2-5; 7 bases align to TRBD2. V lost 5 bases and J lost 5; bases outside the gene matches: 14. This CDR3 is 16 amino acids long. Germline assignment: CDR1 LNHDA and CDR2 SQIVND (reference sequence). The DNA of the CDR3 is TGTGCCAGTAGTGTGGCCGCGGCGGGAGTGGGGGAGACCCAGTACTTC. Its protein product is CASSVAAAGVGETQYF.

The chain's CDR3 is CASSLAGVRSYEQYF. DNA for the CDR3: TGCGCCAGCAGCTTGGCCGGGGTCCGCTCCTACGAGCAGTACTTC. The chain carries TRBV5-1 and TRBJ2-7, with D perhaps matching TRBD2 (5 bases). V lost 0 bases, J lost 0 bases, and 10 bases lay in between. CDR3 length: 15 residues. Germline CDR1 and CDR2: SGHRS and YFSETQ.

This clone was observed a handful of times. V and J are TRBV28 and TRBJ2-6, with D tentatively TRBD2 (6 bases). Trimming pared 8 bases from V and 2 bases from J, leaving 13 bases between. Germline V CDR1 and CDR2: MDHEN, SYDVKM. The CDR3 is 15 residues long. Written as DNA, the CDR3 is TGTGCCAGCCAACAGGCGGGAACTGGGGCCAACGTCCTGACTTTC. Amino acids: CASQQAGTGANVLTF.

A single count supports this clone. The genes are TRBV4-1 and TRBJ1-2; 7 nucleotides line up with TRBD1. V was pared by 4 bases and J by 5 bases, with 10 bases of the junction left unmatched. This CDR3 is built from 15 residues. Germline CDR1 and CDR2: MGHRA and YSYEKL. CDR3 amino acids: CASSLSGPGGYGYTF. The CDR3 region has the DNA TGCGCCAGCAGCCTCTCGGGGCCAGGGGGTTATGGCTACACCTTC.

The chain combines TRBV6-5 with TRBJ1-4, with a possible D match to TRBD1 (5 bases). V lost 0 bases and J lost 3, with 5 bases in between. The CDR3 has 14 amino acids. Germline V lookup: CDR1 MNHEY, CDR2 SVGAGI. This CDR3 is CASSYSTANEKLFF. The CDR3 DNA sequence: TGTGCCAGCAGTTACTCGACAGCTAATGAAAAACTGTTTTTT.

The chain recombines TRBV5-5 with TRBJ2-4; D is perhaps TRBD1 (5 bases). Germline CDR1 SGHKS, CDR2 YYEKEE (reference sequence). CDR3 length: 14 residues. The V end was cut by 0 bases, the J end by 6 bases, with 10 bases between. For the CDR3, the DNA is TGTGCCAGCAGCTTGGCCAGGGAAGGAAACATTCAGTACTTC. Residues: CASSLAREGNIQYF.

The rearrangement uses TRBV5-1 and TRBJ2-5; the match to TRBD2 covers 11 bases. V trimming: 4 bases; J trimming: 4 bases; junction bases outside the gene matches: 6. Germline loops: CDR1 SGHRS, CDR2 YFSETQ. CDR3 length: 15 amino acids. The CDR3 nucleotides read TGCGCCAGCAGCGTAGCGGGAGGGCCGGGAGAGACCCAGTACTTC. Protein sequence: CASSVAGGPGETQYF.

V and J are TRBV19 and TRBJ2-1, with 8 bases matching TRBD1. This CDR3 is 16 amino acids long. Germline V CDR1 and CDR2: LNHDA, SQIVND (reference sequence). J gave up 3 bases and V 2 bases, and 6 bases lay outside the gene matches. The CDR3 protein is CASSIRQGPDYNEQFF. The DNA for the CDR3 is TGTGCCAGTAGTATACGACAGGGGCCGGACTACAATGAGCAGTTCTTC.

This clone has just one count. The rearrangement links TRBV10-3 to TRBJ2-1, with 11 bases identical to TRBD2. Germline trimming cut 3 bases from V and 5 bases from J; bases unmatched to any gene: 3. This CDR3 is built from 15 residues. Germline V CDR1 and CDR2: ENHRY, SYGVKD. The CDR3 sequence: CAISDTSGSHNEQFF. CDR3 nucleotide sequence: TGTGCCATCAGTGATACTAGCGGGAGTCACAATGAGCAGTTCTTC.

The chain has TRBV6-1 and TRBJ1-2; D is ambiguous. V was clipped by 1 base and J by 2 bases, with 8 bases between them. CDR1 is MNHNS and CDR2 is SASEGT in the germline V gene. CDR3 size: 14 residues. The CDR3 is CASSEVFKNYGYTF. In DNA form, the CDR3 reads TGTGCCAGCAGTGAAGTTTTCAAGAACTATGGCTACACCTTC.

The chain couples TRBV18 to TRBJ1-4; 7 bases are a match to TRBD1. The V gene's germline CDR1 is KGHSH and CDR2 LQKENI. This CDR3 contains 14 residues. The V and J ends lost 3 bases and 10 bases, in that order; junction bases with no gene match: 8. The CDR3 region is CASSPGTDSGKLFF. CDR3 in DNA: TGTGCCAGCTCACCCGGGACAGACAGCGGAAAACTGTTTTTT.

The chain recombines TRBV6-5 with TRBJ2-3; 7 positions agree with TRBD1. Trimming removed 8 bases from V and 2 bases from J; junction bases left unmatched: 4. Germline V gene data show CDR1 as MNHEY and CDR2 as SVGAGI. The CDR3 consists of 13 residues. The CDR3 coding sequence is TGTGCCAGCTACAGGGGACCCACAGATACGCAGTATTTT. It codes for CASYRGPTDTQYF.

In its sample, this clone was seen once. The rearrangement uses TRBV9 and TRBJ1-4; perhaps TRBD1 as D (6 bases). Germline V gene sequence: CDR1 SGDLS, CDR2 YYNGEE. The CDR3 contains 15 residues. V lost 4 bases and J lost 4, with 14 bases in between. CDR3 region: CASSPQTGINEKLFF. The CDR3 DNA reads TGTGCCAGCAGCCCCCAGACAGGTATTAATGAAAAACTGTTTTTT.

This chain joins TRBV10-3 and TRBJ2-7, with D possibly being TRBD1 (5 bases). Between the trimmed V and J ends, which lost 6 bases and 5 bases, there was a span of 11 bases. The CDR3 runs 12 residues. Germline values: CDR1 ENHRY, CDR2 SYGVKD. The CDR3 DNA follows: TGTGCCATCAGGAATCAGGGCGACGAGCAGTACTTC. Its translation is CAIRNQGDEQYF.

The CDR3 DNA reads TGTGCCAGCAAGGACAGTAATCAGCCCCAGCATTTT. Translated, it gives CASKDSNQPQHF. V usage is TRBV2 and J usage is TRBJ1-5; maybe TRBD1 (6 bases). Germline V lookup: CDR1 SNHLY, CDR2 FYNNEI. Trimming removed 7 bases from V and 4 bases from J, with 8 bases in between. CDR3 length: 12 residues.

CDR3 coding DNA: TGTGCCAGCAGCCGCTCCCGGACAGGGCCGCCCTACGAGCAGTACTTC. It specifies CASSRSRTGPPYEQYF. The chain employs TRBV27 and TRBJ2-7; 8 bases map to TRBD1. The CDR3 contains 16 residues. Germline assignment: CDR1 MNHEY and CDR2 SMNVEV (reference sequence). The J segment lost 2 bases and the V segment lost 6 bases, leaving 12 bases of the junction unmatched.

The CDR3 here is CASSLNRGLGETQYF. CDR3 in DNA: TGTGCCAGCAGTTTAAACAGGGGGCTAGGAGAGACCCAGTACTTC. The chain couples TRBV28 to TRBJ2-5; 9 bases are a match to TRBD1. Trimming removed 2 bases from V and 4 bases from J; junction bases left unmatched: 5. From germline, CDR1 is MDHEN and CDR2 SYDVKM. The CDR3 is made up of 15 amino acids. Supplemented by reference TRBV28 and TRBJ2-5, the full variable domain reads DVKVTQSSRYLVKRTGEKVFLECVQDMDHENMFWYRQDPGLGLRLIYFSYDVKMKEKGDIPEGYSVSREKKERFSLILESASTNQTSMYLCASSLNRGLGETQYFGPGTRLLVL.

This chain links TRBV5-1 with TRBJ2-5, with D possibly matching TRBD2 (5 bases). In germline, CDR1 is SGHRS, CDR2 YFSETQ. CDR3 length equals 13 residues. Trimming cost V 4 bases and J 1 base, with 8 bases left between them. The CDR3 sequence is CASSGLIQETQYF. CDR3 bases: TGCGCCAGCAGCGGACTGATCCAAGAGACCCAGTACTTC.

The gene calls are TRBV29-1 and TRBJ1-1; perhaps TRBD1 as D (5 bases). Germline CDR1 and CDR2: SQVTM and ANQGSEA. V was cut by 2 bases and J by 7 bases, with 5 bases left in between. This CDR3 has 10 residues. In DNA form, the CDR3 reads TGCAGCGTTGAAAGGGGTGAAGCTTTCTTT. Residues: CSVERGEAFF.